The next 26 T cell receptor beta chains were all read from a single sample in a study of T-cell memory formation after mild COVID-19. TCRdb called the 5' RACE reads again in MiXCR, with one record for every CDR3 protein. The profile covers roughly 250,000 distinct CDR3 sequences, with around 15% appearing a single time and 3.5% taken by the ten largest. Sequencing input: PBMCs or a T cell subset sorted from them (not recorded which). These receptors all come from a man aged 18 to 30 who had mild COVID-19 (a few samples of this study predate the infection). Cell type and time point are not known.

The DNA of the CDR3 is TGTGCCAGCAGCTTACGGCTAGCGGGGGGCCTAGATACGCAGTATTTT. It encodes CASSLRLAGGLDTQYF. The genes are TRBV11-2 and TRBJ2-3; 11 bases map to TRBD2. The CDR3 length is 16 residues. Germline V gives CDR1 SGHAT, CDR2 FQNNGV. Trimming cost V 2 bases and J 5 bases; bases outside gene matches: 6.

The sample holds a few counts of this clonotype. The chain uses TRBV5-6 and TRBJ2-1, with a weak D call TRBD2 (5 bases). The CDR3 consists of 18 residues. Trimming cost V 0 bases and J 0 bases, with 16 bases left between them. Germline V gene lookup returns CDR1 SGHDT and CDR2 YYEEEE. For the CDR3, the DNA is TGTGCCAGCAGCTTGGTACGGCTAGCCATGAGCTCCTACAATGAGCAGTTCTTC. It is translated as CASSLVRLAMSSYNEQFF.

This chain joins TRBV12-3 or TRBV12-4 and TRBJ2-5; 7 bases are a match to TRBD1. The CDR3 extends over 13 amino acids. V gave up 6 bases and J gave up 9 bases; unmatched junction bases: 10. CDR3 region: CASSPHRQGAQYF. DNA for the CDR3: TGTGCCAGCAGCCCTCACCGACAGGGAGCCCAGTACTTC.

The chain combines TRBV4-3 with TRBJ1-5, with a weak D call TRBD1 (5 bases). The CDR3 covers 14 residues. V lost 0 bases and J lost 6, with 9 bases in between. Germline V gives CDR1 LGHNA, CDR2 YSLEER. The CDR3 DNA reads TGCGCCAGCAGCCAAGACGGGGGGGGTCAGCCCCAGCATTTT. As protein: CASSQDGGGQPQHF.

The chain combines TRBV3-1 with TRBJ2-2; D not resolved. The CDR3 runs to 13 residues. The V and J ends lost 2 bases and 7 bases respectively, with 8 bases between them. The germline V gene encodes CDR1 LGHDT and CDR2 YNNKEL (reference sequence). CDR3 protein: CASSQYAIGELFF. CDR3 DNA sequence: TGTGCCAGCAGCCAATATGCAATCGGGGAGCTGTTTTTT.

This chain joins TRBV29-1 and TRBJ2-3; weak D call: TRBD2 (5 bases). There are 14 residues in the CDR3. CDR1 and CDR2 from the germline V gene are SQVTM and ANQGSEA. Trimming left V 7 bases short and J 4 bases short, with 18 bases between. The CDR3 loop is CSGRGQPWADTQYF. The DNA of the CDR3 is TGCAGCGGCCGAGGGCAGCCTTGGGCAGATACGCAGTATTTT.

CDR3 amino acids: CAWSRPYTEAFF. The CDR3 coding sequence is TGTGCCTGGAGTCGGCCCTACACTGAAGCTTTCTTT. The chain uses TRBV30 and TRBJ1-1; no firm D call. V lost 2 bases to trimming and J lost 3 bases, with 7 bases between them. Germline loops: CDR1 GTSNPN, CDR2 SVGIG (reference sequence). The CDR3 runs to 12 residues.

The chain is built from TRBV7-2 and TRBJ1-1, with D possibly TRBD1 on 5 matching bases. Germline V lookup: CDR1 SGHTA, CDR2 FQGNSA. The V gene lost 5 bases and the J gene lost 4 bases, with 11 bases spanning the gap. This CDR3 spans 13 amino acids. The CDR3 loop reads CASSRGAGTEAFF. The CDR3 coding sequence is TGTGCCAGCAGCAGGGGTGCAGGCACTGAAGCTTTCTTT.

This clonotype was seen a handful of times. The chain carries TRBV12-3 or TRBV12-4 and TRBJ1-1; 7 nucleotides match TRBD1. The CDR3 loop spans 18 amino acids. The junction had 21 bases not matched to a gene; V was cut back by 6 bases and J by 5 bases. CDR3 DNA: TGTGCCAGCAGGAGAGACAGGGCTCCATCTGTATTTGGAACTGAAGCTTTCTTT. Its translation: CASRRDRAPSVFGTEAFF.

This clonotype was counted a few times. The CDR3 bases are TGTGCCAGCAGTGCAGAGCAGGGGATTTCACCCCTCCACTTT. Translation: CASSAEQGISPLHF. The chain couples TRBV2 to TRBJ1-6; the D gene is possibly TRBD1 (6 bases). The V gene's germline CDR1 is SNHLY and CDR2 FYNNEI. The CDR3 totals 14 residues. Between the trimmed V and J ends, which lost 4 bases and 9 bases, there was a span of 13 bases.

This chain links TRBV24-1 with TRBJ2-1, with D possibly being TRBD2 (6 bases). The CDR3 loop spans 16 amino acids. Germline-derived CDR1 and CDR2 are KGHDR and SFDVKD. Trimming stripped 7 bases from V and 8 bases from J, with 23 bases between. CDR3 nucleotide sequence: TGTGCCACCAGCTCTTCCCGGGACTCCCCAGGATATGAGCAGTTCTTC. Its protein product is CATSSSRDSPGYEQFF.

The rearrangement uses TRBV6-2 or TRBV6-3 and TRBJ2-7, with 10 bases matching TRBD1. The CDR3 contains 15 residues. V was clipped by 5 bases and J by 3 bases; unmatched bases: 7. Germline loops: CDR1 MNHEY, CDR2 SVGEGT. This chain's CDR3 is CASSTWGTGDYEQYV. The CDR3 DNA is TGTGCCAGCAGTACCTGGGGGACAGGGGACTACGAGCAGTACGTC.

This clonotype was detected only a few times. The gene calls are TRBV9 and TRBJ1-2; D remains ambiguous. Trimming shortened V by 0 bases and J by 4 bases, and 13 bases separated the two germline ends. CDR3 size: 15 residues. CDR1 is SGDLS, CDR2 YYNGEE, per germline. The DNA of the CDR3 is TGTGCCAGCAGCGTAGAGCCCCTCACCAGCTATGGCTACACCTTC. Its translation is CASSVEPLTSYGYTF.

This clonotype showed up many times. The J gene is TRBJ2-1, the V gene TRBV12-3 or TRBV12-4, with a possible D match to TRBD2 (5 bases). The CDR3 length is 14 residues. V dropped 6 bases and J dropped 0 bases, with 9 bases sitting between them. CDR3 sequence reads: CASSLTSSYNEQFF. CDR3 sequence (DNA): TGTGCCAGCAGCCTCACTAGCTCCTACAATGAGCAGTTCTTC.

The rearrangement joins TRBV11-3 to TRBJ1-1, with D perhaps TRBD1 (6 bases). Per the germline V gene, CDR1 is SGHNT and CDR2 is YENEEA. V was cut by 0 bases and J by 3 bases, with 8 bases left in between. CDR3 length: 14 amino acids. The CDR3 DNA reads TGTGCCAGCAGCTTAGAAGGGGGGGACACTGAAGCTTTCTTT. This gives the protein CASSLEGGDTEAFF.

This clonotype was seen a few times. The chain uses TRBV12-3 or TRBV12-4 and TRBJ1-1; TRBD1 aligns across 7 bases. This CDR3 contains 15 residues. Germline trimming cut 4 bases from V and 1 base from J; bases unmatched to any gene: 6. In DNA, the CDR3 is TGTGCCAGCAGTTCTCCGGGACAGACGAACACTGAAGCTTTCTTT. Translation: CASSSPGQTNTEAFF.

J is TRBJ2-5 and V is TRBV20-1; D possibly corresponds to TRBD2 (6 bases). Per germline, CDR1 DFQATT and CDR2 SNEGSKA (reference sequence). The CDR3 has 14 amino acids. V dropped 7 bases and J dropped 2 bases, with 17 bases sitting between them. CDR3 DNA sequence: TGCAGTGGACTGGTGGCGGGGCTACAAGAGACCCAGTACTTC. It codes for CSGLVAGLQETQYF.

The chain joins TRBV10-3 to TRBJ2-3, with a tentative D call TRBD2 (6 bases). The CDR3 is made up of 15 amino acids. Germline V gene data show CDR1 as ENHRY and CDR2 as SYGVKD. Trimming removed 4 bases at V and 4 bases at J, with 15 bases between. CDR3 coding DNA: TGTGCCATCAGTGTAGGGCAGGGAGGTCCAGATACGCAGTATTTT. Translation gives CAISVGQGGPDTQYF.

This chain connects TRBV9 to TRBJ2-1; tentatively, D is TRBD1 (6 bases). Trimming shortened V by 5 bases and J by 4 bases, and 7 bases separated the two germline ends. The CDR3 consists of 12 residues. The V gene's germline CDR1 is SGDLS and CDR2 YYNGEE. CDR3 nucleotides: TGTGCCAGCAGTACAGGGTACAATGAGCAGTTCTTC. Its protein product is CASSTGYNEQFF.

This clonotype was detected only a few times. V usage is TRBV28 and J usage is TRBJ2-5; no clear D gene. This CDR3 is 14 amino acids long. The V gene lost 6 bases and the J gene lost 2 bases, with 13 bases spanning the gap. The V gene's germline CDR1 is MDHEN and CDR2 SYDVKM. CDR3 sequence reads: CASSYSTRQETQYF. DNA for the CDR3: TGTGCCAGCAGCTATTCGACAAGGCAAGAGACCCAGTACTTC. Full variable domain (rest looked up from reference TRBV28 and TRBJ2-5): DVKVTQSSRYLVKRTGEKVFLECVQDMDHENMFWYRQDPGLGLRLIYFSYDVKMKEKGDIPEGYSVSREKKERFSLILESASTNQTSMYLCASSYSTRQETQYFGPGTRLLVL.

The rearrangement joins TRBV12-3 or TRBV12-4 to TRBJ1-6, with D unresolved. Between the trimmed V and J ends, which lost 3 bases and 10 bases, there was a span of 10 bases. The length of the CDR3 is 13 residues. The CDR3 DNA follows: TGTGCCAGCAGTTTTCGCCGGCAGTCACCCCTCCACTTT. Translated: CASSFRRQSPLHF.

The rearrangement links TRBV12-3 or TRBV12-4 to TRBJ2-1, with D perhaps being TRBD1 or TRBD2 (5 bases each). The CDR3 is made up of 13 amino acids. Trimming removed 5 bases from V and 4 bases from J, with 9 bases in between. This CDR3 is CASSGTPYNEQFF. CDR3 sequence (DNA): TGTGCCAGCAGTGGGACGCCGTACAATGAGCAGTTCTTC.

The rearrangement links TRBV12-3 or TRBV12-4 to TRBJ2-4; 10 bases line up with TRBD1. The ends lost 6 bases at V and 8 bases at J; junction bases unmatched: 4. CDR3 size: 13 residues. The CDR3 region has the DNA TGTGCCAGCAGCGAGACAGGGGGCTACATTCAGTACTTC. It codes for CASSETGGYIQYF.

This clonotype was picked up many times. The chain carries TRBV7-9 and TRBJ2-4; D might be TRBD2 (5 bases). This CDR3 spans 11 amino acids. V lost 7 bases and J lost 8, with 9 bases in between. Germline lookup yields CDR1 SEHNR and CDR2 FQNEAQ (reference sequence). The CDR3 region is CASTPADIQYF. In DNA, the CDR3 is TGTGCCAGCACCCCAGCGGACATTCAGTACTTC.

This clonotype was observed a handful of times. This rearrangement joins TRBV3-1 to TRBJ1-2; D uncertain. Trimming removed 3 bases at V and 5 bases at J, with 13 bases between. The CDR3 runs to 14 residues. Germline V CDR1 and CDR2: LGHDT, YNNKEL (reference sequence). CDR3 nucleotide sequence: TGTGCCAGCAGCCACCCAGGATTCCCATATGGCTACACCTTC. This translates into CASSHPGFPYGYTF.

DNA of the CDR3: TGTGCCAGCACTGGGGTAGGACAGGGACGAGAGCAGTACTTC. Encoded protein: CASTGVGQGREQYF. The rearrangement uses TRBV25-1 and TRBJ2-7, with 8 positions matching TRBD1. CDR1 is MGHDK and CDR2 is SYGVNS in the germline V gene. The CDR3 sequence is 14 residues long. Trimming cost V 7 bases and J 7 bases; bases outside gene matches: 12.